Listed below are T cell receptor beta chains from one sample, sequenced in a study of cytomegalovirus exposure and HLA in healthy donors. The protocol was immunoSEQ multiplex PCR, while the TCRdb copy is restricted to in-frame clones and leaves out a portion. The profile shows fewer than 250,000 clones, around 79% of them singletons. Sequencing used PBMCs. The source of these receptors is a male donor in good health and CMV-seropositive. CDR3s include the opening cysteine and the closing phenylalanine or tryptophan. The D gene is left open where the match is weak. Clone size is stated in some rows and not others, as once, few, many or a class when expanded.

abundance: NA
j_gene: TRBJ2-7
v_gene: TRBV28
d_gene: NA
CDR3nt: TGTGCCAGCAGTTTAACAGCTTACGAGCAGTACTTC
CDR3aa: CASSLTAYEQYF

abundance: NA
j_gene: TRBJ2-5
v_gene: TRBV6-1
d_gene: NA
CDR3nt: TGTGCCAGCAGCACAGAAGGAGGGACCCAGTACTTC
CDR3aa: CASSTEGGTQYF

abundance: NA
j_gene: TRBJ1-1
v_gene: TRBV6-5
d_gene: NA
CDR3nt: TGTGCCAGCAGTTACCTGACTGAAGCTTTCTTT
CDR3aa: CASSYLTEAFF

abundance: NA
j_gene: TRBJ1-1
v_gene: TRBV19
d_gene: TRBD1
CDR3nt: TGTGCCAGTAGGGATCTATCACAGGGGGGGAGTGAAGCTTTCTTT
CDR3aa: CASRDLSQGGSEAFF

abundance: few
j_gene: TRBJ1-2
v_gene: TRBV7-2
d_gene: TRBD1
CDR3nt: TGTGCCAGCACACGGGACAGGAACTATGGCTACACCTTC
CDR3aa: CASTRDRNYGYTF

abundance: few
j_gene: TRBJ1-1
v_gene: TRBV7-3
d_gene: TRBD1
CDR3nt: TGTGCCAGCAGCTCTGGACAGGGGGTGAACACTGAAGCTTTCTTT
CDR3aa: CASSSGQGVNTEAFF

abundance: NA
j_gene: TRBJ1-2
v_gene: TRBV27
d_gene: NA
CDR3nt: TGTGCCAGCAGCATTAGGGAGGGTACTGGCGGCTACACCTTC
CDR3aa: CASSIREGTGGYTF

abundance: NA
j_gene: TRBJ1-6
v_gene: TRBV25-1
d_gene: TRBD1
CDR3nt: TGTGCCAGCAGTGAACGACAGGGGGCTTATTCACCCCTCCACTTT
CDR3aa: CASSERQGAYSPLHF

abundance: once
j_gene: TRBJ2-7
v_gene: TRBV28
d_gene: TRBD2
CDR3nt: TGTGCCAGCAGCCGACTGGGAGGGCCCTCTGTGGACGAGCAGTACTTC
CDR3aa: CASSRLGGPSVDEQYF

abundance: NA
j_gene: TRBJ2-7
v_gene: TRBV19
d_gene: NA
CDR3nt: TGTGCCAGTAGTCCGGACAGTCTATCCCTCGAGCAGTACTTC
CDR3aa: CASSPDSLSLEQYF

abundance: NA
j_gene: TRBJ2-5
v_gene: TRBV12-2
d_gene: NA
CDR3nt: TGTGCAAGTCGCTTGATCACCCGACTTCAAGAGACCCAGTACTTC
CDR3aa: CASRLITRLQETQYF

abundance: NA
j_gene: TRBJ2-3
v_gene: TRBV5-8
d_gene: NA
CDR3nt: TGTGCCAGCAGGCTAAGCGACCGTCGACAGTATTTT
CDR3aa: CASRLSDRRQYF

abundance: NA
j_gene: TRBJ2-7
v_gene: TRBV7-3
d_gene: NA
CDR3nt: TGTGCCAGCAGCTTCGCGGGGTCCGATAGCCAGCAGTACTTC
CDR3aa: CASSFAGSDSQQYF

abundance: NA
j_gene: TRBJ1-6
v_gene: TRBV25-1
d_gene: NA
CDR3nt: TGTGCCAGCAGTGAATATGGGAGCTCCTATAATTCACCCCTCCACTTT
CDR3aa: CASSEYGSSYNSPLHF

abundance: NA
j_gene: TRBJ2-1
v_gene: TRBV5-1
d_gene: TRBD2
CDR3nt: TGCGCCAGCAGACGCCGCCCTCAGGCGGGGGGGAACAATGAGCAGTTCTTC
CDR3aa: CASRRRPQAGGNNEQFF

abundance: NA
j_gene: TRBJ2-3
v_gene: TRBV4-3
d_gene: NA
CDR3nt: TGCGCCAGCAGCCAAGAGGACAACACAGATACGCAGTATTTT
CDR3aa: CASSQEDNTDTQYF

abundance: NA
j_gene: TRBJ1-1
v_gene: TRBV11-2
d_gene: NA
CDR3nt: TGTGCCGGCAGCTTAAATCTAGGTGTGCGTGAAGCTTTCTTT
CDR3aa: CAGSLNLGVREAFF

abundance: few
j_gene: TRBJ2-1
v_gene: TRBV7-2
d_gene: NA
CDR3nt: TGTGCCAGCAGCTCCAGGGTCGGGAATGAGCAGTTCTTC
CDR3aa: CASSSRVGNEQFF

abundance: NA
j_gene: TRBJ1-3
v_gene: TRBV20-1
d_gene: NA
CDR3nt: TGCAGTGCTAGAGCCTCCCACACCATATATTTT
CDR3aa: CSARASHTIYF

abundance: NA
j_gene: TRBJ2-7
v_gene: TRBV6-5
d_gene: TRBD1
CDR3nt: TGTGCCAGCAGTTTGACAGGGGTTGAGCAGTACTTC
CDR3aa: CASSLTGVEQYF

abundance: few
j_gene: TRBJ2-3
v_gene: TRBV5-1
d_gene: TRBD2
CDR3nt: TGCGCCAGCAGATCTAGCGGGGGTTGGTCCACAGATACGCAGTATTTT
CDR3aa: CASRSSGGWSTDTQYF

abundance: NA
j_gene: TRBJ1-5
v_gene: TRBV27
d_gene: NA
CDR3nt: TGTGCCAGCAGGGCAGGGGTGGTTCAGCCCCAGCATTTT
CDR3aa: CASRAGVVQPQHF

abundance: NA
j_gene: TRBJ2-7
v_gene: TRBV29-1
d_gene: TRBD1
CDR3nt: TGCAGCGTTGCAGGACAGGGGCGAGAGGAGCAGTACTTC
CDR3aa: CSVAGQGREEQYF

abundance: NA
j_gene: TRBJ2-1
v_gene: TRBV2
d_gene: TRBD1
CDR3nt: TGTGCCAGCAGTGAAGGGACAGGGTACAATGAGCAGTTCTTC
CDR3aa: CASSEGTGYNEQFF

abundance: once
j_gene: TRBJ2-7
v_gene: TRBV4-1
d_gene: TRBD2
CDR3nt: TGCGCCAGCAGCCAAGTGGGACTAGCGGGATTCTGGTACGAGCAGTACTTC
CDR3aa: CASSQVGLAGFWYEQYF

abundance: NA
j_gene: TRBJ2-5
v_gene: TRBV15
d_gene: TRBD2
CDR3nt: TGTGCCACCTTTAGCCCAACTAGCGGGGGAAAGGGGACCCAGTACTTC
CDR3aa: CATFSPTSGGKGTQYF

abundance: NA
j_gene: TRBJ1-2
v_gene: TRBV28
d_gene: NA
CDR3nt: TGTGCCAGCAGACAGGGTTGGAGTTCGGGCTACACCTTC
CDR3aa: CASRQGWSSGYTF

abundance: NA
j_gene: TRBJ2-7
v_gene: TRBV28
d_gene: NA
CDR3nt: TGTGCCACCGTCCCTCGGCCCGGGAGCCTCTCCTACGAGCAGTACTTC
CDR3aa: CATVPRPGSLSYEQYF

abundance: once
j_gene: TRBJ1-5
v_gene: TRBV27
d_gene: NA
CDR3nt: TGTGCCAGCAGTATACAGGGTGGCAATCAGCCCCAGCATTTT
CDR3aa: CASSIQGGNQPQHF

abundance: NA
j_gene: TRBJ2-1
v_gene: TRBV5-4
d_gene: TRBD1
CDR3nt: TGTGCCAGCAGCCCACCTTACAGGGGGACCTACAATGAGCAGTTCTTC
CDR3aa: CASSPPYRGTYNEQFF

abundance: once
j_gene: TRBJ2-7
v_gene: TRBV2
d_gene: NA
CDR3nt: TGTGCCAGCAGTGTCGACAGCCCTCCCCGCTACGAGCAGTACTTC
CDR3aa: CASSVDSPPRYEQYF

abundance: few
j_gene: TRBJ2-7
v_gene: TRBV7-2
d_gene: NA
CDR3nt: TGTGCCAGCAGCGTAACGGGGTTCTACGAGCAGTACTTC
CDR3aa: CASSVTGFYEQYF

abundance: once
j_gene: TRBJ1-4
v_gene: TRBV5-4
d_gene: TRBD1
CDR3nt: TGTGCCAGCAGCCCTGGGCGGACAGGGGGCCAAACTAATGAAAAACTGTTTTTT
CDR3aa: CASSPGRTGGQTNEKLFF

abundance: NA
j_gene: TRBJ1-5
v_gene: TRBV6-6
d_gene: TRBD1
CDR3nt: TGTGCCAGCAGCTCACAGGGGTATCAGCCCCAGCATTTT
CDR3aa: CASSSQGYQPQHF

abundance: NA
j_gene: TRBJ2-1
v_gene: TRBV15
d_gene: TRBD2
CDR3nt: TGTGCCACCAGCAGGGGGGGGAGCGGGGGGGCCGTTGAGCAGTTCTTC
CDR3aa: CATSRGGSGGAVEQFF

abundance: NA
j_gene: TRBJ2-7
v_gene: TRBV6-5
d_gene: NA
CDR3nt: TGTGCCAGCAGTTTTCGGGGCGAGCAGTACTTC
CDR3aa: CASSFRGEQYF

abundance: NA
j_gene: TRBJ1-1
v_gene: TRBV30
d_gene: NA
CDR3nt: TGTGCCTGGAGTGCTTCCGGGACTCTTCGGCACCCTGAAGCTTTCTTT
CDR3aa: CAWSASGTLRHPEAFF

abundance: few
j_gene: TRBJ2-3
v_gene: TRBV5-1
d_gene: TRBD1
CDR3nt: TGCGCCAGCAGCGACGGACAGGGGTACGTCTCAGATACGCAGTATTTT
CDR3aa: CASSDGQGYVSDTQYF

abundance: NA
j_gene: TRBJ2-7
v_gene: TRBV29-1
d_gene: NA
CDR3nt: TGCAGCGTTGATGCGGGGTCCTACGAGCAGTACTTC
CDR3aa: CSVDAGSYEQYF

abundance: NA
j_gene: TRBJ2-7
v_gene: TRBV4-2
d_gene: NA
CDR3nt: TGTGCCAGCAGCCAGTCCCAGGGATTGGAGCAGTACTTC
CDR3aa: CASSQSQGLEQYF

abundance: NA
j_gene: TRBJ1-5
v_gene: TRBV15
d_gene: NA
CDR3nt: TGTGCCACCAGCATGGAGGGTATGGGAAATCAGCCCCAGCATTTT
CDR3aa: CATSMEGMGNQPQHF